Here is one TCR beta chain with its context. What this receptor recognizes is not known. No base quality values were provided; no much bigger clone lies one nucleotide off. This specimen belongs to a study of blood T cell repertoires in COVID-19 (dated by TCRdb to 2018 to 2020). Context from the whole study: Samples covering the acute and convalescent phases of COVID-19 were provided by collaborators in the United States, Italy and Spain. The prospective study material was composed of cDNA or gDNA derived from T cells, B-cell-depleted T cells, or PBMCs. Subjects who had been exposed to COVID-19, were actively infected with it, or had recovered from it provided the deeply sampled blood TCRbeta repertoires that made up the dataset. The repertoires were released in a freely available public database intended as a resource for research on the immune response to SARS-CoV-2. Samples were obtained from the ongoing ImmuneRACE study (first 160 participants) and from 1,000 to 1,500 subjects provided by 6 global collaborators. Nearly every sample came with metadata listing a de-identified subject ID, COVID-19 status, age in years and sex. Where HLA class I and class II types were available, the types were taken from metadata supplied by the sample provider, not from assay-based typing.

Overall results and qualifications from the work: The amount of clinical and demographic metadata varied by source and participant and was provided uncurated.

TCRbeta CDR3 regions were amplified from genomic DNA by means of the immunoSEQ Assay, a bias-controlled multiplex PCR. The authors processed their data as follows. Within the assay, amplification of reference gene primers was used to estimate how many nucleated cells each sample contained. To quantify the absolute abundance of each unique TCRbeta CDR3 rearrangement, sequence reads were collapsed and filtered. Productive Simpson clonality was computed per sample as the square root of Simpson's diversity index over productive rearrangements. Entries here come from immuneACCESS through TCRdb and include only in-frame sequences with V and J called. Some clones fail to appear in such tables; in the studies checked, an unresolved V gene covers under half of the shortfall, and the cause of the remainder is unknown. V and J calls and clone size are given by that table; D and trimming were obtained from the DNA. The sample includes 200,000 to 250,000 clones, with around 86% observed a single time. In total, the top ten clones hold 8.2% of the sample.

At one collaborating source in Seattle, patients were enrolled during active infection and were followed longitudinally through the course of disease. Collaborating institutions collected whole blood in K2EDTA tubes following their own protocols. For TCRbeta analysis, collaborators shipped samples in one of three forms: frozen whole blood, isolated PBMCs, or DNA extracted from either of those sample types. The sequenced sample was peripheral blood. The sequence was obtained from a woman older than 75 with COVID-19, enrolled during active disease.

The nucleotide sequence reads TGTGCCGCGAGCCCGGGGGTTGGGGCTTACGAGCAGTACTTC. The translation is CAASPGVGAYEQYF. Recombination connected TRBV30 to TRBJ2-7; a weak D assignment points to TRBD2 (6 bases agree). A distance of 21 bases separates the germline ends of V and J, which lose 8 bases and 4 bases respectively. The cysteine opens and the phenylalanine closes a CDR3 of 14 amino acids. The entry retains the CDR3 DNA only, 42 bases that are in frame from base 1. The germline V gene (reference sequence) specifies GTSNPN as CDR1 and SVGIG as CDR2.